The 15 T cell receptor beta chains below come from one sample, sequenced in a study of neurological immune-mediated disorders. TCRdb ran MiXCR on the 5' RACE reads and lists one entry per CDR3 protein. Of tens of thousands of distinct CDR3 sequences in the sample, more than 4.5% were seen once. The sample taken for sequencing was CD4+ T cells from blood. These receptors all stem from a man younger than 35 in good health.

In its sample, this clonotype was seen a few times. The CDR3 loop reads CASSPYGGEGYTF. As DNA, the CDR3 is TGTGCCAGCTCACCATACGGAGGCGAGGGCTACACCTTC. This rearrangement joins TRBV18 to TRBJ1-2; no reliable D call. CDR3 length equals 13 residues. Per the germline V gene, CDR1 is KGHSH and CDR2 is LQKENI. V lost 2 bases and J lost 8, with 12 bases in between. The full variable domain, in which reference TRBV18 and TRBJ1-2 provide the parts outside the CDR3, is NAGVMQNPRHLVRRRGQEARLRCSPMKGHSHVYWYRQLPEEGLKFMVYLQKENIIDESGMPKERFSAEFPKEGPSILRIQQVVRGDSAAYFCASSPYGGEGYTFGSGTRLTVV.

This clonotype has a count of ten or more. This chain joins TRBV4-1 and TRBJ2-1; 8 bases fit TRBD1. CDR3 size: 15 residues. Per germline, CDR1 MGHRA and CDR2 YSYEKL. Germline trimming cut 3 bases from V and 2 bases from J; bases unmatched to any gene: 3. The CDR3 sequence: CASSHQTGAYNEQFF. CDR3 DNA: TGCGCCAGCAGCCATCAGACAGGGGCCTACAATGAGCAGTTCTTC.

This clonotype occurred many times. The chain couples TRBV5-1 to TRBJ2-7, with D perhaps assigned TRBD1 or TRBD2 (5 bases each). The germline V gene encodes CDR1 SGHRS and CDR2 YFSETQ. Trimming stripped 4 bases from V and 2 bases from J, with 16 bases between. CDR3 length: 15 amino acids. The CDR3 nucleotides read TGCGCCAGCAGCGCGTCCGGGACGGGGACCTACGAGCAGTACTTC. Residues: CASSASGTGTYEQYF.

This clonotype was recorded many times. The V call is TRBV6-5, the J call TRBJ2-1; 8 bases line up with TRBD1. The CDR3 is made up of 15 amino acids. The trim removed 2 bases at V and 6 bases at J, leaving 6 bases unmatched. The germline CDR1 and CDR2 sequences are MNHEY and SVGAGI. CDR3 residues: CASSYTGQGVNEQFF. Written as DNA, the CDR3 is TGTGCCAGCAGTTACACAGGACAGGGTGTCAATGAGCAGTTCTTC.

This clonotype was observed many times. The chain links TRBV27 to TRBJ2-1; D is perhaps TRBD2 (5 bases). This CDR3 region has 13 residues. CDR1 MNHEY and CDR2 SMNVEV come from the germline V gene (reference sequence). The V and J ends lost 0 bases and 9 bases respectively, with 9 bases between them. CDR3 residues: CASSLSQGGEQFF. The CDR3 DNA reads TGTGCCAGCAGTTTATCGCAAGGAGGTGAGCAGTTCTTC.

This clonotype was counted ten times or more. This sequence joins TRBV29-1 and TRBJ2-7, with D possibly being TRBD1 (5 bases). The V gene lost 4 bases and the J gene lost 6 bases, with 13 bases spanning the gap. CDR3 length: 12 residues. CDR1 and CDR2 (germline): SQVTM, ANQGSEA. CDR3 DNA: TGCAGCGTTGTGGAGCAGGGCCTCGAGCAGTACTTC. Its translation: CSVVEQGLEQYF.

Ten or more counts support this clonotype. This sequence joins TRBV29-1 and TRBJ1-1; D is perhaps TRBD1 (5 bases). V was clipped by 4 bases and J by 7 bases, with 25 bases between them. The CDR3 loop spans 16 amino acids. Germline V gene sequence: CDR1 SQVTM, CDR2 ANQGSEA. The CDR3 sequence: CSVARPGDVGVNEAFF. CDR3 DNA: TGCAGCGTTGCCAGACCCGGGGACGTAGGAGTGAATGAAGCTTTCTTT.

This clonotype was recorded many times. The chain recombines TRBV20-1 with TRBJ1-1, with D uncertain. The germline V gene encodes CDR1 DFQATT and CDR2 SNEGSKA (reference sequence). There are 13 residues in the CDR3. Trimming stripped 6 bases from V and 1 base from J, with 12 bases between. DNA of the CDR3: TGCAGTGCCCCCCTCGAGAGGAACACTGAAGCTTTCTTT. Its translation: CSAPLERNTEAFF.

This clonotype has a count of ten or more. The V gene is TRBV5-1, the J gene TRBJ2-7, with no clear D. This CDR3 spans 14 amino acids. Germline loops: CDR1 SGHRS, CDR2 YFSETQ. V dropped 5 bases and J dropped 0 bases, with 12 bases sitting between them. CDR3 amino acids: CASRAVLISYEQYF. In nucleotides, the CDR3 is TGCGCCAGCAGGGCCGTCCTTATCTCCTACGAGCAGTACTTC.

Ten or more counts support this clonotype. The V gene is TRBV5-1, the J gene TRBJ1-1; weak D call: TRBD1 (6 bases). The CDR3 contains 14 residues. Germline loops: CDR1 SGHRS, CDR2 YFSETQ. V was shortened by 3 bases and J by 1 base, with 10 bases between the two germline ends. For the CDR3, the DNA is TGCGCCAGCAGCTCTCAGGGGCCGAACACTGAAGCTTTCTTT. It encodes CASSSQGPNTEAFF. The whole variable domain, remainder taken from reference TRBV5-1 and TRBJ1-1, is KAGVTQTPRYLIKTRGQQVTLSCSPISGHRSVSWYQQTPGQGLQFLFEYFSETQRNKGNFPGRFSGRQFSNSRSEMNVSTLELGDSALYLCASSSQGPNTEAFFGQGTRLTVV.

In its sample, this clonotype was seen many times. V and J are TRBV24-1 and TRBJ2-1; the D gene is possibly TRBD1 (6 bases). Trimming removed 6 bases from V and 4 bases from J, with 15 bases in between. Per the germline V gene, CDR1 is KGHDR and CDR2 is SFDVKD. The CDR3 covers 15 residues. The CDR3 nucleotides read TGTGCCACCAGTCCGGGACAAGGAGGATACAATGAGCAGTTCTTC. Protein product: CATSPGQGGYNEQFF.

This chain uses TRBV15 with TRBJ2-7; D perhaps matches TRBD1 (6 bases). CDR1 and CDR2 from the germline V gene are LNHNV and YYDKDF (reference sequence). The CDR3 covers 14 residues. V was cut by 0 bases and J by 5 bases, with 11 bases left in between. This chain's CDR3 is CATSRERAGDEQYF. Here the CDR3 DNA reads TGTGCCACCAGCAGAGAGAGGGCAGGGGACGAGCAGTACTTC.

This clonotype was detected many times. This chain uses TRBV14 with TRBJ2-5, with 7 bases lining up with TRBD1. V shed 2 bases and J 2 bases; nucleotides not matched to a gene: 5. This CDR3 has 15 residues. The germline V gene encodes CDR1 SGHDN and CDR2 FVKESK. The CDR3 coding sequence is TGTGCCAGCAGCCAACAACCGGGACAGCAAGAGACCCAGTACTTC. This gives the protein CASSQQPGQQETQYF.

This clonotype has at least ten counts. The CDR3 region has the DNA TGTGCCAGCAGCTCAGAGCCCTATAGCAATCAGCCCCAGCATTTT. Amino acid sequence: CASSSEPYSNQPQHF. The gene calls are TRBV11-2 and TRBJ1-5; D not resolved. V gave up 4 bases and J gave up 0 bases, with 10 bases separating them. This CDR3 has 15 residues. Germline V gene lookup returns CDR1 SGHAT and CDR2 FQNNGV.

This clonotype was counted ten times or more. V is TRBV5-1 and J is TRBJ2-5; weak D call: TRBD2 (6 bases). There are 15 residues in the CDR3. V was trimmed by 3 bases and J by 3 bases, leaving 15 bases between them. CDR1 SGHRS and CDR2 YFSETQ come from the germline V gene. CDR3 sequence reads: CASSSAGGAKETQYF. Written as DNA, the CDR3 is TGCGCCAGCAGCTCCGCAGGAGGGGCTAAAGAGACCCAGTACTTC.